The 8 T cell receptor beta chains below come from one sample, sequenced in a study of OX40 agonist ivuxolimab in advanced cancers. Assay used: immunoSEQ multiplex PCR; TCRdb lists only in-frame clones, some missing. The data show 75,000 to 100,000 clones, with roughly four fifths seen just once and roughly 6% held by the top ten. The source material was CD4+ or CD8+ T cells sorted from blood, sampled in a trial of the OX40 agonist ivuxolimab. The receptors were sampled from an adult with an advanced solid tumor such as melanoma, head and neck, liver or kidney cancer.

This chain's CDR3 is CASSQELLRGARGEQYF. The CDR3 DNA reads as TGCGCCAGCAGCCAAGAACTGTTAAGGGGGGCGCGAGGCGAGCAGTACTTC. The genes are TRBV4-1 and TRBJ2-7, with D tentatively TRBD1 or TRBD2 (6 bases each). The CDR3 spans 17 residues. The germline V gene has CDR1 MGHRA and CDR2 YSYEKL. V was trimmed by 0 bases and J by 6 bases, leaving 21 bases between them.

The chain has TRBV27 and TRBJ2-7; the D gene could be TRBD1 or TRBD2 (6 bases each). The germline CDR1 and CDR2 sequences are MNHEY and SMNVEV (reference sequence). Between the trimmed V and J ends, which lost 5 bases and 0 bases, there was a span of 14 bases. The length of the CDR3 is 15 residues. CDR3 amino acids: CASSVWGASSYEQYF. Here the CDR3 DNA reads TGTGCCAGCAGTGTCTGGGGGGCGAGCTCCTACGAGCAGTACTTC.

V usage is TRBV7-7 and J usage is TRBJ2-7, with D possibly being TRBD2 (5 bases). V lost 6 bases to trimming and J lost 7 bases, with 19 bases between them. The CDR3 length is 14 residues. CDR1 is SSHAT, CDR2 FNYEAQ, per germline (reference sequence). The CDR3 region has the DNA TGTGCCAGCAGTTCCCCTGGGGTAGCGTGTGAGCAGTACTTC. Translating it yields CASSSPGVACEQYF.

This clone showed up just a few times. This sequence joins TRBV2 and TRBJ1-3; D is perhaps TRBD1 (6 bases). CDR1 is SNHLY and CDR2 is FYNNEI in the germline V gene. The CDR3 spans 17 residues. V lost 0 bases and J lost 4, with 16 bases in between. The CDR3 loop is CASSEAGTGTTGNTIYF. The CDR3, as DNA: TGTGCCAGCAGTGAAGCGGGGACCGGGACAACAGGAAACACCATATATTTT.

Only one count was recorded for this clone. CDR3 sequence: CASSGGQGAFEKLFF. The CDR3 DNA is TGTGCCAGCAGCGGCGGACAGGGGGCGTTTGAAAAACTGTTTTTT. The rearrangement uses TRBV9 and TRBJ1-4, with 11 bases identical to TRBD1. The CDR3 is made up of 15 amino acids. CDR1 and CDR2 from the germline V gene are SGDLS and YYNGEE. V dropped 3 bases and J dropped 7; count of bases not matched to a gene: 5.

A single count supports this clone. V and J are TRBV9 and TRBJ1-2; 9 nucleotides line up with TRBD1. There are 17 residues in the CDR3. CDR1 is SGDLS, CDR2 YYNGEE, per germline. V trimming: 4 bases; J trimming: 4 bases; junction bases outside the gene matches: 14. CDR3 sequence reads: CASSPSYRGQGGYGYTF. The CDR3 bases are TGTGCCAGCAGCCCTTCGTATCGGGGACAGGGAGGCTATGGCTACACCTTC. The full variable domain, with the rest looked up from reference TRBV9 and TRBJ1-2, is DSGVTQTPKHLITATGQRVTLRCSPRSGDLSVYWYQQSLDQGLQFLIQYYNGEERAKGNILERFSAQQFPDLHSELNLSSLELGDSALYFCASSPSYRGQGGYGYTFGSGTRLTVV.

The chain is built from TRBV5-6 and TRBJ2-3; the match to TRBD2 covers 8 bases. Per the germline V gene, CDR1 is SGHDT and CDR2 is YYEEEE. Trimming removed 0 bases from V and 5 bases from J; junction bases left unmatched: 2. The length of the CDR3 is 14 residues. CDR3 amino acids: CASSLGAGGDTQYF. In DNA, the CDR3 is TGTGCCAGCAGCTTGGGGGCGGGAGGAGATACGCAGTATTTT.

The J gene is TRBJ2-5, the V gene TRBV5-1, with D possibly being TRBD1 (6 bases). The end of the DNA aligns better with TRBJ2-7, so the J call may be wrong. CDR3 size: 13 residues. CDR1 and CDR2 from the germline V gene are SGHRS and YFSETQ. The CDR3: CASSLNTGFEQYF. CDR3 sequence (DNA): TGCGCCAGCAGCTTGAACACAGGGTTCGAGCAGTACTTC.